The rows below give T cell receptor beta chains drawn from one sample of a study of blood T cells in healthy people across ages. TCRdb re-derived calls from the 5' RACE reads in MiXCR, one entry per CDR3 protein. The data contain around 1,000,000 distinct CDR3 sequences, roughly two fifths of them singletons. The material sequenced was blood. The receptors shown here come from a young man in good health. Each CDR3 is given with its conserved first and last residue. A D gene is named only where the DNA matches it firmly. Clone size, where shown, is once, few, many, or a class for clones that have expanded.

abundance,v_gene,j_gene,d_gene,CDR3aa,CDR3nt
.,TRBV12-3/TRBV12-4,TRBJ2-5,TRBD1,CASSPPGGETQYF,TGTGCCAGCAGTCCACCAGGGGGAGAGACCCAGTACTTC
.,TRBV14,TRBJ1-3,.,CASSHRNTIYF,TGTGCCAGCAGCCATAGAAACACCATATATTTT
.,TRBV13,TRBJ1-2,TRBD1,CASSLDLGQESYGYTF,TGTGCCAGCAGCTTAGATTTGGGACAGGAGTCCTATGGCTACACCTTC
few,TRBV12-3/TRBV12-4,TRBJ1-5,TRBD1,CASSFRGRGQPQHF,TGTGCCAGCAGTTTCAGGGGGCGCGGACAGCCCCAGCATTTT
few,TRBV4-1,TRBJ1-5,.,CASSHENIGMQPQHF,TGCGCCAGCAGCCACGAAAATATCGGTATGCAGCCCCAGCATTTT
.,TRBV20-1,TRBJ1-2,TRBD1,CSVKPGQEAFNYGYTF,TGCAGTGTTAAACCGGGACAGGAGGCCTTCAACTATGGCTACACCTTC
.,TRBV20-1,TRBJ2-7,TRBD1,CSAKHRGPPFSYEQYF,TGCAGTGCCAAACACAGGGGGCCACCTTTCTCCTACGAGCAGTACTTC
.,TRBV4-1,TRBJ1-2,TRBD1,CASSQPRDRTNYGYTF,TGCGCCAGCAGCCAGCCCCGGGACAGAACTAACTATGGCTACACCTTC
few,TRBV4-2,TRBJ1-2,.,CASSQDLFSRHYGYTF,TGTGCCAGCAGCCAAGATTTGTTTTCACGCCACTATGGCTACACCTTC
.,TRBV10-3,TRBJ1-2,.,CAISEEQGGNYGYTF,TGTGCCATCAGTGAGGAGCAGGGCGGTAACTATGGCTACACCTTC
.,TRBV12-5,TRBJ1-2,.,CACGFYPVDYGYTF,TGTGCTTGTGGTTTTTACCCCGTGGACTATGGCTACACCTTC
few,TRBV3-1,TRBJ2-3,TRBD1,CASSQYGQGPNEASSTDTQYF,TGTGCCAGCAGCCAATACGGACAGGGGCCGAATGAGGCTAGTAGCACAGATACGCAGTATTTT
few,TRBV7-2,TRBJ1-2,.,CASSPSTGPYGYTF,TGTGCCAGCAGCCCGTCGACAGGTCCCTATGGCTACACCTTC
.,TRBV14,TRBJ1-1,TRBD1,CASSLSGTGFASEAFF,TGTGCCAGCAGCCTGTCCGGGACAGGGTTTGCATCTGAAGCTTTCTTT
.,TRBV20-1,TRBJ1-1,TRBD1,CSAKGTDQMNTEAFF,TGCAGTGCTAAGGGGACAGACCAAATGAACACTGAAGCTTTCTTT
few,TRBV27,TRBJ2-7,.,CASSLNGVEYEQYF,TGTGCCAGCAGTTTAAACGGGGTTGAATACGAGCAGTACTTC
.,TRBV5-1,TRBJ1-5,TRBD1,CTSSQIPGQGEQPQHF,TGCACCAGCAGCCAAATACCGGGACAGGGTGAACAGCCCCAGCATTTT
.,TRBV12-3/TRBV12-4,TRBJ1-4,TRBD1,CANSLEGRGLEKLFF,TGTGCCAACAGTTTAGAAGGCAGGGGGCTTGAAAAACTGTTTTTT
.,TRBV7-9,TRBJ2-5,TRBD1,CASSLSGTGGMNEQYF,TGTGCCAGCAGCTTATCCGGGACAGGGGGTATGAATGAGCAGTACTTC
few,TRBV20-1,TRBJ1-2,TRBD1,CSASQGLGTANYGYTF,TGCAGTGCTAGTCAGGGGCTCGGGACAGCGAACTATGGCTACACCTTC
many,TRBV7-9,TRBJ2-7,TRBD1,CASSPTGSYEQYF,TGTGCCAGCAGCCCGACAGGGTCCTACGAGCAGTACTTC
many,TRBV12-3/TRBV12-4,TRBJ1-2,.,CASSLREEGYGYTF,TGTGCCAGCAGTTTGAGGGAAGAGGGCTATGGCTACACCTTC
.,TRBV6-2/TRBV6-3,TRBJ1-2,.,CASNNRVGYTF,TGTGCCAGCAACAACAGGGTTGGCTACACCTTC
.,TRBV29-1,TRBJ2-7,.,CSAEGYSYNEQYF,TGCAGCGCGGAGGGTTACTCCTACAATGAGCAGTACTTC
few,TRBV6-2/TRBV6-3,TRBJ2-1,TRBD2,CASSALAGGPHEQFF,TGTGCCAGCAGCGCGTTAGCGGGGGGGCCCCATGAGCAGTTCTTC
.,TRBV7-9,TRBJ1-1,.,CASNSGPGNTEAFF,TGTGCCAGCAACAGCGGGCCGGGGAACACTGAAGCTTTCTTT
few,TRBV12-5,TRBJ2-7,.,CASGGDTTYEQYF,TGTGCTAGTGGGGGGGACACGACCTACGAGCAGTACTTC
many,TRBV27,TRBJ2-5,.,CASSLIYEGNQETQYF,TGTGCCAGCAGTTTAATCTACGAAGGGAACCAAGAGACCCAGTACTTC
.,TRBV18,TRBJ2-1,.,CASSPLPSSNEQFF,TGTGCCAGCTCACCTCTGCCAAGCAGCAATGAGCAGTTCTTC
.,TRBV7-9,TRBJ2-3,.,CASTLDPSTDTQYF,TGTGCCAGTACGCTAGACCCTAGCACAGATACGCAGTATTTT
.,TRBV12-3/TRBV12-4,TRBJ2-1,TRBD2,CASSLGPSGHNEQFF,TGTGCCAGCAGTTTAGGTCCTAGCGGACACAATGAGCAGTTCTTC
many,TRBV20-1,TRBJ2-5,TRBD1,CSATTGGFEETQYF,TGCAGTGCTACTACAGGGGGCTTTGAAGAGACCCAGTACTTC
.,TRBV14,TRBJ1-1,.,CASMGQCTEAFF,TGTGCCAGCATGGGTCAGTGTACTGAAGCTTTCTTT
.,TRBV20-1,TRBJ1-1,TRBD1,CSASPGQLNTEAFF,TGCAGTGCTAGCCCGGGACAGCTGAACACTGAAGCTTTCTTT
few,TRBV20-1,TRBJ1-2,.,CSARWGPSGYGYTF,TGCAGTGCCCGTTGGGGGCCGTCGGGTTATGGCTACACCTTC
.,TRBV3-1,TRBJ2-1,TRBD2,CASSQIVLAGGPNEQFF,TGTGCCAGCAGCCAAATCGTACTAGCGGGGGGGCCGAATGAGCAGTTCTTC
many,TRBV7-2,TRBJ2-3,.,CASSLRGRDGDTQYF,TGTGCCAGCAGCTTAAGGGGCAGGGATGGAGATACGCAGTATTTT
.,TRBV20-1,TRBJ1-2,TRBD1,CSATLTGDYFYGYTF,TGCAGTGCTACGCTCACAGGGGATTATTTCTATGGCTACACCTTC
few,TRBV7-2,TRBJ2-3,TRBD2,CASSLTPLAWRGVSDTQYF,TGTGCCAGCAGCTTAACCCCCCTCGCGTGGCGGGGGGTTTCAGATACGCAGTATTTT
.,TRBV20-1,TRBJ2-1,TRBD2,CSAGKRGGYNEQFF,TGCAGTGCTGGTAAGCGGGGAGGTTACAATGAGCAGTTCTTC
.,TRBV5-1,TRBJ2-7,.,CASSLLANYEQYF,TGCGCCAGCAGCTTGTTAGCCAACTACGAGCAGTACTTC
.,TRBV18,TRBJ2-5,.,CASSPPNREVQTQYF,TGTGCCAGCTCACCACCCAACAGGGAGGTACAGACCCAGTACTTC
.,TRBV7-2,TRBJ1-5,.,CASTPGGSNQPQHF,TGTGCCAGCACCCCGGGAGGGAGCAATCAGCCCCAGCATTTT
.,TRBV2,TRBJ2-5,.,CASSGLRDGGETQYF,TGTGCCAGCAGTGGACTCAGGGACGGTGGAGAGACCCAGTACTTC
.,TRBV6-6,TRBJ1-1,.,CASRQAEAFF,TGTGCCAGCAGGCAGGCTGAAGCTTTCTTT
.,TRBV4-2,TRBJ2-3,.,CASSHLELVADTQYF,TGTGCCAGCAGCCACCTAGAACTAGTCGCAGATACGCAGTATTTT
.,TRBV20-1,TRBJ2-2,.,CSALKVSGIPHRELFF,TGCAGTGCTCTCAAAGTTAGCGGAATACCCCACCGGGAGCTGTTTTTT
once,TRBV11-2,TRBJ1-2,.,CASSPRRGVGYGYTF,TGTGCCAGCAGCCCCCGGCGGGGAGTAGGGTATGGCTACACCTTC
few,TRBV10-3,TRBJ1-5,.,CAISAIMTNSNQPQHF,TGTGCCATCAGTGCCATCATGACAAATAGCAATCAGCCCCAGCATTTT
.,TRBV30,TRBJ1-6,.,CAWRTIYNSPLHF,TGTGCCTGGAGAACAATATATAATTCACCCCTCCACTTT
.,TRBV10-3,TRBJ2-1,.,CASALGGGLYNEQFF,TGTGCCAGCGCACTTGGCGGGGGCCTCTACAATGAGCAGTTCTTC
.,TRBV6-5,TRBJ2-7,TRBD1,CASRPGQGAGEQYF,TGTGCCAGCAGGCCGGGACAGGGGGCCGGCGAGCAGTACTTC
few,TRBV4-3,TRBJ1-1,.,CASSQGQSSSVEAFF,TGCGCCAGCAGCCAAGGACAGTCCTCCTCCGTTGAAGCTTTCTTT
.,TRBV5-5,TRBJ1-2,.,CASSLATHPGYGYTF,TGTGCCAGCAGCTTGGCAACACACCCCGGCTATGGCTACACCTTC
.,TRBV4-3,TRBJ2-3,.,CASSQEYRRPDTQYF,TGCGCCAGCAGCCAAGAGTATCGGCGGCCAGATACGCAGTATTTT